This TCR beta chain appears in the sequencing data of a study of shared clonotypes between healthy human individuals. Overall study results and limits: Sampling involved blood alone; tissue repertoires likely differ.

Remarks on this clone: Its matching antigen is unknown.

Only in-frame clones appear in the TCRdb table, and some are missing; sequencing was by immunoSEQ multiplex PCR. The sample has 1.5 million to 2.5 million clones, about 95% seen once; the top ten hold approximately 1.2%. In the naive CD8 group, cells lacked CD45RO and were positively selected for CCR7, so terminally differentiated effector memory CD45RA+ cells were left out. This TCR was sampled from a man aged 18 to 35 in good health. Sequenced material: naive CD8+ T cells sorted from blood.

As DNA, the CDR3 is TGTGCCAGCAGCGTAGCGGCAGCTAATCATTACGAGCAGTACTTC. It is translated as CASSVAAANHYEQYF. The V and J genes are TRBV9 and TRBJ2-7; no clear D. The CDR3 sequence is 15 residues long. V lost 0 bases and J 4 bases, leaving 14 bases between the germline ends. Germline loops: CDR1 SGDLS, CDR2 YYNGEE.